A selection of T cell receptor beta chains follows, all from one sample in a study of blood T cell repertoires in COVID-19. The assay was immunoSEQ multiplex PCR, and TCRdb's table has in-frame clones only and misses some. The data show over 150,000 clones, around four fifths seen once. The specimen sequenced was PBMCs or T cells enriched from blood (not recorded which). These receptors all stem from a woman aged 50 to 65 who had recovered from COVID-19. CDR3s include the opening cysteine and the closing phenylalanine or tryptophan. D genes are given only for firm matches. A clone size is listed for some rows: how often the clone was seen (once, few, many), or a class if it is expanded.

j_call d_call v_call clone_size cdr3_aa cdr3_nt
TRBJ2-1 NA TRBV19 NA CASSIAVALMGLHNEQFF TGTGCCAGTAGTATAGCAGTAGCTCTCATGGGACTGCACAATGAGCAGTTCTTC
TRBJ2-5 TRBD2 TRBV9 NA CASSEGGGLFETQYF TGTGCCAGCAGCGAGGGCGGGGGGTTGTTTGAGACCCAGTACTTC
TRBJ1-4 NA TRBV18 NA CASSRGANEKLFF TGTGCCAGCTCACGGGGAGCGAATGAAAAACTGTTTTTT
TRBJ2-5 NA TRBV15 NA CATSRGLIQETQYF TGTGCCACCAGCAGAGGCCTAATCCAAGAGACCCAGTACTTC
TRBJ2-4 NA TRBV7-2 few CASSLLAKNIQYF TGTGCCAGCAGCTTACTAGCCAAAAACATTCAGTACTTC
TRBJ1-2 TRBD1 TRBV19 NA CASSFSDRVATVGYTF TGTGCCAGTAGTTTCTCGGACAGGGTGGCTACTGTTGGCTACACCTTC
TRBJ2-1 NA TRBV29-1 NA CSKMADSANEQFF TGCAGTAAGATGGCGGATTCGGCCAATGAGCAGTTCTTC
TRBJ2-1 TRBD1 TRBV18 NA CASSPPDGTGVKFF TGTGCCAGCTCACCACCTGACGGGACAGGGGTGAAGTTCTTC
TRBJ1-1 NA TRBV14 few CASSQRSGLLMNTEAFF TGTGCCAGCAGCCAACGATCGGGGTTACTCATGAACACTGAAGCTTTCTTT
TRBJ1-4 TRBD1 TRBV7-6 few CASSSRGLGEKLFF TGTGCCAGCAGCTCCAGGGGGCTGGGTGAAAAACTGTTTTTT
TRBJ1-3 NA TRBV9 NA CASSVGEELYTIYF TGTGCCAGCAGCGTAGGAGAGGAGCTGTACACCATATATTTT
TRBJ1-2 TRBD1 TRBV19 NA CASSGDRGANYGYTF TGTGCCAGTAGTGGAGACAGGGGTGCGAACTATGGCTACACCTTC
TRBJ2-3 NA TRBV4-2 NA CASSQDERTPYTQYF TGTGCCAGCAGCCAAGATGAGCGGACCCCATATACGCAGTATTTT
TRBJ1-2 NA TRBV6-1 NA CASSENGVSGYGYTF TGTGCCAGCAGTGAAAACGGGGTTTCGGGATATGGCTACACCTTC
TRBJ2-1 NA TRBV21-1 NA CASSKASGLAGVWNEQFF TGTGCCAGCAGCAAAGCCTCGGGACTAGCGGGAGTTTGGAATGAGCAGTTCTTC
TRBJ2-7 NA TRBV6-4 NA CASSPLVLYEQYF TGTGCCAGCAGCCCACTAGTTTTGTACGAGCAGTACTTC
TRBJ2-3 TRBD2 TRBV5-1 NA CASSLTSDPRGDTQYF TGCGCCAGCAGCTTGACTAGCGACCCACGGGGAGATACGCAGTATTTT
TRBJ2-1 TRBD2 TRBV7-2 NA CASSSGLASYNEQFF TGTGCCAGCAGCTCGGGACTAGCGAGCTACAATGAGCAGTTCTTC
TRBJ2-7 NA TRBV27 NA CASSLGHLYEQYF TGTGCCAGCAGTTTGGGACACCTCTACGAGCAGTACTTC
TRBJ2-1 NA TRBV24-1 NA CATSDQRGRPNEQFF TGTGCCACCAGTGATCAGCGAGGCCGGCCTAATGAGCAGTTCTTC
TRBJ1-1 TRBD1 TRBV27 NA CASSWTGGTEAFF TGTGCCAGCAGTTGGACAGGGGGCACTGAAGCTTTCTTT
TRBJ2-1 NA TRBV5-1 NA CASSLVSGPEQFF TGCGCCAGCAGCTTGGTATCAGGGCCCGAGCAGTTCTTC
TRBJ2-7 NA TRBV7-9 NA CASNAPGLSGSYEQYF TGTGCCAGCAACGCACCTGGGCTATCGGGAAGCTACGAGCAGTACTTC
TRBJ2-2 NA TRBV7-2 NA CASRTDTSNTGELFF TGTGCCAGCAGAACAGACACCTCGAACACCGGGGAGCTGTTTTTT
TRBJ1-1 NA TRBV9 NA CASSTRGSYNTEAFF TGTGCCAGCAGCACACGGGGGAGTTACAACACTGAAGCTTTCTTT
TRBJ1-1 NA TRBV19 NA CASTSWEEAFF TGTGCCAGCACCAGCTGGGAGGAAGCTTTCTTT
TRBJ1-2 NA TRBV7-9 NA CASSSPAAPGGYTF TGTGCCAGCAGCTCCCCGGCAGCACCGGGAGGCTACACCTTC
TRBJ2-3 TRBD2 TRBV27 few CASSPGTSGTNTQYF TGTGCCAGCAGTCCCGGGACTAGCGGGACAAATACGCAGTATTTT
TRBJ2-1 TRBD2 TRBV19 NA CASSKGLAGGPPLGNEQFF TGTGCCAGTAGTAAGGGACTAGCGGGAGGGCCTCCCCTGGGAAATGAGCAGTTCTTC
TRBJ2-7 TRBD2 TRBV3-1/TRBV3-2 NA CASSRRGAGSGLRYEQYF TGTGCCAGCAGCCGTAGAGGGGCTGGTAGCGGGCTGCGCTACGAGCAGTACTTC
TRBJ1-3 NA TRBV11-2 few CASSQTARGDTIYF TGTGCCAGCAGCCAGACGGCCCGCGGGGACACCATATATTTT
TRBJ2-7 NA TRBV11-3 NA CASSSTPLNEQYF TGTGCCAGCAGCTCCACCCCCCTAAACGAGCAGTACTTC
TRBJ1-5 NA TRBV5-1 NA CASSLVGRVGEEPQHF TGCGCCAGCAGCTTGGTTGGCAGGGTAGGCGAGGAGCCCCAGCATTTT
TRBJ1-2 NA TRBV28 NA CASSFGDRANYGYTF TGTGCCAGCAGTTTCGGAGACAGAGCTAACTATGGCTACACCTTC
TRBJ1-5 TRBD1 TRBV11-2 NA CASSLAGTGSQPQHF TGTGCCAGCAGCTTAGCCGGGACAGGGAGCCAGCCCCAGCATTTT
TRBJ1-4 NA TRBV28 NA CASSAASGINEKLFF TGTGCCAGCAGTGCCGCCTCCGGGATTAATGAAAAACTGTTTTTT
TRBJ2-5 NA TRBV21-1 NA CASSKERGGQETQYF TGTGCCAGCAGCAAAGAGAGAGGCGGACAAGAGACCCAGTACTTC
TRBJ1-5 NA TRBV23-1 once CASSRTPYSNQPQHF TGCGCCAGCAGTCGGACACCATATAGCAATCAGCCCCAGCATTTT
TRBJ2-5 TRBD2 TRBV28 NA CASSLVTSGKETQYF TGTGCCAGCAGTTTAGTGACTAGCGGGAAGGAGACCCAGTACTTC
TRBJ1-6 NA TRBV4-2 NA CASSLELQGSSYNSPLHF TGTGCCAGCAGCCTGGAACTACAGGGAAGCTCCTATAATTCACCCCTCCACTTT
TRBJ1-4 TRBD1 TRBV10-3 NA CAISAGTGEGLGEKLFF TGTGCCATCAGTGCCGGGACAGGGGAAGGGTTGGGCGAAAAACTGTTTTTT
TRBJ2-7 NA TRBV5-8 NA CASGRDNSYEQYF TGTGCCAGCGGCCGGGACAACTCCTACGAGCAGTACTTC
TRBJ1-2 TRBD1 TRBV24-1 NA CATSDRTGDNYGYTF TGTGCCACCAGTGACCGGACAGGGGATAACTATGGCTACACCTTC
TRBJ2-1 TRBD1 TRBV11-2 NA CASTVNRGSYNEQFF TGTGCCAGCACCGTGAACAGGGGCTCCTACAATGAGCAGTTCTTC
TRBJ1-6 NA TRBV4-2 NA CASSQDGSRVSNSPLHF TGTGCCAGCAGCCAAGATGGTAGTCGGGTGTCCAATTCACCCCTCCACTTT
TRBJ1-1 NA TRBV19 once CASSIDTRGGSTEAFF TGTGCCAGTAGTATAGATACTCGGGGAGGGAGCACTGAAGCTTTCTTT
TRBJ2-7 TRBD1 TRBV28 NA CASSLPRGLGSEQYF TGTGCCAGCAGTTTACCCAGGGGGCTTGGGTCCGAGCAGTACTTC
TRBJ1-6 NA TRBV2 NA CASSDLGSTHSPLHF TGTGCCAGCAGTGACCTCGGGTCAACCCATTCACCCCTCCACTTT